The next 15 T cell receptor beta chains were all read from a single sample in a study of blood T cell repertoires in COVID-19. Repertoires were generated with immunoSEQ multiplex PCR, while TCRdb's copy carries only in-frame clones and drops some. The sample records 100,000 to 150,000 clones, about 89% being singletons. The specimen was peripheral blood. Every receptor here comes from a woman aged 55-70 years with acute or convalescent COVID-19.

CDR3 loop: CASSSQTGLAGSNEQFF. DNA for the CDR3: TGTGCCAGCAGCTCTCAAACGGGACTAGCGGGATCGAATGAGCAGTTCTTC. V usage is TRBV11-2 and J usage is TRBJ2-1, with 13 positions matching TRBD2. CDR1 is SGHAT, CDR2 FQNNGV, per germline. The CDR3 is 17 residues long. Germline trimming cut 4 bases from V and 7 bases from J; bases unmatched to any gene: 10.

DNA of the CDR3: TGTGCCAGCAGCGTAGGAGAGAGTGGAAACACCATATATTTT. It yields the protein CASSVGESGNTIYF. V usage is TRBV9 and J usage is TRBJ1-3; D unresolved. Trimming cost V 0 bases and J 3 bases, with 7 bases left between them. The germline V gene encodes CDR1 SGDLS and CDR2 YYNGEE. The CDR3 is 14 residues long.

The rearrangement uses TRBV6-2 or TRBV6-3 and TRBJ2-1, with 10 bases fitting TRBD2. CDR1 MNHEY and CDR2 SVGEGT come from the germline V gene. Losses at the gene ends were 4 bases for V and 5 bases for J; bases not matched to a gene: 8. The CDR3 is made up of 16 amino acids. The CDR3 bases are TGTGCCAGCAGTTCGTTGACTAGCGGGTACCACAATGAGCAGTTCTTC. Protein: CASSSLTSGYHNEQFF.

This chain uses TRBV7-8 with TRBJ2-1; 7 nucleotides line up with TRBD2. V shed 5 bases, J shed 8 bases, and the junction held 15 bases outside the gene matches. Germline-derived CDR1 and CDR2 are SGHVS and FQNEAQ. The CDR3 totals 16 residues. Here the CDR3 reads CASSPIYRLAVDEQFF. Written as DNA, the CDR3 is TGTGCCAGCAGCCCCATCTATCGACTAGCAGTCGATGAGCAGTTCTTC.

The rearrangement joins TRBV18 to TRBJ2-1; weak D call: TRBD1 (5 bases). This CDR3 is built from 15 residues. The germline CDR1 and CDR2 sequences are KGHSH and LQKENI. The ends were cut back, 8 bases at V and 6 bases at J, with 20 bases in the middle. CDR3 protein: CASPITNRGSNEQFF. The CDR3 region has the DNA TGTGCCAGCCCTATCACCAATAGGGGTTCCAATGAGCAGTTCTTC.

The chain couples TRBV28 to TRBJ1-5; no definite D call. Germline V gives CDR1 MDHEN, CDR2 SYDVKM. The CDR3 totals 13 residues. V dropped 3 bases and J dropped 5 bases, with 8 bases sitting between them. For the CDR3, the DNA is TGTGCCAGCAGTTTGACAAGTTATCAGCCCCAGCATTTT. Protein sequence: CASSLTSYQPQHF.

The chain carries TRBV29-1 and TRBJ2-3; 14 nucleotides align to TRBD2. The germline V gene has CDR1 SQVTM and CDR2 ANQGSEA. Unmatched junction bases numbered 3, after V lost 4 bases and J lost 6 bases. This CDR3 comprises 14 residues. The CDR3 reads CSVGLAGGPDTQYF. The DNA for the CDR3 is TGCAGCGTTGGACTAGCGGGAGGGCCGGATACGCAGTATTTT.

CDR3 amino acids: CASSPTGFLNSPLHF. CDR3 bases: TGTGCCAGCAGCCCCACGGGATTCCTTAATTCACCCCTCCACTTT. The chain employs TRBV5-4 and TRBJ1-6; D is undetermined. V lost 4 bases, J lost 6 bases, and 14 bases lay in between. In germline, CDR1 is SGHNT, CDR2 YYREEE (reference sequence). This CDR3 has 15 amino acids.

This clone is a singleton in its sample. This chain joins TRBV11-2 and TRBJ1-1; 9 bases agree with TRBD1. Germline V lookup: CDR1 SGHAT, CDR2 FQNNGV. This CDR3 has 15 residues. Trimming removed 5 bases from V and 5 bases from J; junction bases left unmatched: 9. The CDR3 nucleotides read TGTGCCAGCAGCCGACCGACAGGGGGAGGGACTGAAGCTTTCTTT. It encodes CASSRPTGGGTEAFF.

This rearrangement joins TRBV6-5 to TRBJ2-1; D gene uncertain. The germline gives CDR1 MNHEY, CDR2 SVGAGI. This CDR3 has 14 residues. Trimming shortened V by 6 bases and J by 0 bases, and 9 bases separated the two germline ends. The DNA of the CDR3 is TGTGCCAGCAGCTCCCGGAGCTCCTACAATGAGCAGTTCTTC. Protein product: CASSSRSSYNEQFF.

The CDR3 protein is CASSLEGRFTGELFF. The CDR3 region has the DNA TGTGCCAGCAGTTTGGAGGGACGTTTCACCGGGGAGCTGTTTTTT. The gene calls are TRBV27 and TRBJ2-2; possibly TRBD2 for D (6 bases). V was clipped by 3 bases and J by 4 bases, with 12 bases between them. Looked up from germline, CDR1 is MNHEY and CDR2 is SMNVEV (reference sequence). The CDR3 has 15 amino acids.

V is TRBV5-1 and J is TRBJ1-3; 9 bases map to TRBD1. V lost 4 bases, J lost 6 bases, and 8 bases stayed unmatched. The CDR3 runs to 15 residues. The germline V gene encodes CDR1 SGHRS and CDR2 YFSETQ. The CDR3 coding sequence is TGCGCCAGCAGCCGGACAGGGGTGGAATCAAACACCATATATTTT. Translated, it gives CASSRTGVESNTIYF.

V and J are TRBV7-2 and TRBJ2-5; D is perhaps TRBD2 (5 bases). The CDR3 length is 13 residues. V was shortened by 3 bases and J by 5 bases, with 10 bases between the two germline ends. Germline V gives CDR1 SGHTA, CDR2 FQGNSA. CDR3 DNA: TGTGCCAGCAGCTTCAGCGGTTGGGAGACCCAGTACTTC. Its translation is CASSFSGWETQYF.

This sequence joins TRBV25-1 and TRBJ2-3, with 7 bases identical to TRBD2. Per the germline V gene, CDR1 is MGHDK and CDR2 is SYGVNS. The CDR3 totals 18 residues. After removal of 3 bases from V and 4 bases from J, the junction contained 16 bases not matched to a gene. CDR3 nucleotide sequence: TGTGCCAGCAGTGACCCCCGCGGAGGGAGGGGTGGAGCAGATACGCAGTATTTT. The encoded protein is CASSDPRGGRGGADTQYF.

This clone turned up a few times. The chain links TRBV27 to TRBJ1-5; unclear D gene. V was cut by 8 bases and J by 0 bases, with 17 bases left in between. Germline V lookup: CDR1 MNHEY, CDR2 SMNVEV (reference sequence). The CDR3 spans 16 residues. CDR3: CASLTREPYSNQPQHF. The CDR3 DNA reads as TGTGCCAGCCTTACCCGGGAGCCGTATAGCAATCAGCCCCAGCATTTT.